This entry lists 5 T cell receptor beta chains sequenced from one sample in a study of OX40 agonist ivuxolimab in advanced cancers. Sequenced by immunoSEQ multiplex PCR; TCRdb stores in-frame clones only, minus some. The sample carries over 40,000 clones, 80% to 85% recorded once. Sequencing used CD4+ or CD8+ T cells sorted from blood, obtained in a trial of the OX40 agonist ivuxolimab. These receptors were collected from an adult with an advanced solid tumor such as melanoma, head and neck, liver or kidney cancer.

The rearrangement links TRBV7-2 to TRBJ2-7; D is uncertain. V lost 2 bases and J lost 1, with 3 bases in between. CDR3 length equals 12 residues. Germline lookup yields CDR1 SGHTA and CDR2 FQGNSA. The CDR3 protein is CASSLSSYEQYF. For the CDR3, the DNA is TGTGCCAGCAGCTTATCATCCTACGAGCAGTACTTC. Full variable domain (outside the CDR3, taken from reference TRBV7-2 and TRBJ2-7): GAGVSQSPSNKVTEKGKDVELRCDPISGHTALYWYRQSLGQGLEFLIYFQGNSAPDKSGLPSDRFSAERTGGSVSTLTIQRTQQEDSAVYLCASSLSSYEQYFGPGTRLTVT.

On this clone itself: At one end the junction does not follow the germline gene, possibly because of a read error. V is TRBV11-2 and J is TRBJ1-4; D gene uncertain. Germline V gene data show CDR1 as SGHAT and CDR2 as FQNNGV. The CDR3 covers 14 residues. The chain's CDR3 is CASSLDGMSGELFF. Written as DNA, the CDR3 is TGTGCCAGCAGCCTAGACGGTATGTCGGGAGAACTGTTTTTT.

This clone has just one count. The chain combines TRBV5-1 with TRBJ1-3; D is undetermined. The ends were cut back, 4 bases at V and 0 bases at J, with 14 bases in the middle. The CDR3 sequence is 16 residues long. Germline values: CDR1 SGHRS, CDR2 YFSETQ. DNA of the CDR3: TGCGCCAGCAGCCGGAGCAGCCCGAGCTCTGGAAACACCATATATTTT. Amino acid sequence: CASSRSSPSSGNTIYF.

The rearrangement links TRBV5-1 to TRBJ1-6, with D possibly TRBD1 on 6 matching bases. The CDR3 has 19 residues. Deletions cut 3 bases from V and 8 bases from J, with 27 bases between. Germline V lookup: CDR1 SGHRS, CDR2 YFSETQ. CDR3 region: CASSSGQQELRGSYSPLHF. The CDR3 region has the DNA TGCGCCAGCAGCTCCGGACAGCAGGAACTCAGAGGGTCATATTCACCCCTCCACTTT.

V usage is TRBV11-2 and J usage is TRBJ2-7, with 8 bases that match TRBD1. Trimming took 5 bases from V and 2 from J; bases not matched to a gene: 8. CDR3 size: 15 residues. CDR1 is SGHAT, CDR2 FQNNGV, per germline. The CDR3 sequence: CASSRGQGVAYEQYF. As DNA, the CDR3 is TGTGCCAGCAGCAGAGGACAGGGTGTCGCCTACGAGCAGTACTTC.